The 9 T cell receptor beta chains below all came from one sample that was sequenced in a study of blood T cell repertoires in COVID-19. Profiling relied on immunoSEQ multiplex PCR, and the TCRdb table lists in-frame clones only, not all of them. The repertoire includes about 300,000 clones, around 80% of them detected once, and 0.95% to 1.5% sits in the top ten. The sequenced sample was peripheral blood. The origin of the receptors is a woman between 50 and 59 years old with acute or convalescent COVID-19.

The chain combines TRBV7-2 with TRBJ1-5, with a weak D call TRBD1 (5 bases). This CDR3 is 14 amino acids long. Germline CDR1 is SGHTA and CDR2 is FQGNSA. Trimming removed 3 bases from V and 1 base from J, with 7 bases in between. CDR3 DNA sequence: TGTGCCAGCAGCTTGGACACCAGCAATCAGCCCCAGCATTTT. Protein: CASSLDTSNQPQHF. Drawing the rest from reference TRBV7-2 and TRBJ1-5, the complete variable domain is GAGVSQSPSNKVTEKGKDVELRCDPISGHTALYWYRQSLGQGLEFLIYFQGNSAPDKSGLPSDRFSAERTGGSVSTLTIQRTQQEDSAVYLCASSLDTSNQPQHFGDGTRLSIL.

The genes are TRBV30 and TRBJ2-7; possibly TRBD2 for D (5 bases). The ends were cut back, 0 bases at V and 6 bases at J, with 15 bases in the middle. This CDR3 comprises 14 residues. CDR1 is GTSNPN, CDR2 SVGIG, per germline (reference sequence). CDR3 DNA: TGTGCCTGGAGTGTACAAGCTAGCTCTGGCGAGCAGTACTTC. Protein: CAWSVQASSGEQYF.

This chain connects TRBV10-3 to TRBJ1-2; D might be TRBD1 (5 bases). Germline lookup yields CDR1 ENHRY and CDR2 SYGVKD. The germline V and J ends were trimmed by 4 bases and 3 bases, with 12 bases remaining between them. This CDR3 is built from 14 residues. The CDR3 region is CAISAQEGDYGYTF. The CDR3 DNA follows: TGTGCCATCAGTGCACAGGAGGGTGACTATGGCTACACCTTC.

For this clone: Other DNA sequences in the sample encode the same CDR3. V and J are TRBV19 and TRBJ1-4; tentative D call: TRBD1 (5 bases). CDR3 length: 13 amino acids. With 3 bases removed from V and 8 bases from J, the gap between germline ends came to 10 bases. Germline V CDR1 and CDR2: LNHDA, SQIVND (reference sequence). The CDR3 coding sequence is TGTGCCAGTAGTATCTCGCGGGGGGAAAAACTGTTTTTT. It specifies CASSISRGEKLFF.

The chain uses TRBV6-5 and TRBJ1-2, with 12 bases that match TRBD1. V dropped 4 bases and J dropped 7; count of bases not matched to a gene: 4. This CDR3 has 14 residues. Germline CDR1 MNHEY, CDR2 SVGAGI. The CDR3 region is CASSSGQGARGYTF. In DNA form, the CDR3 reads TGTGCCAGCAGTTCGGGACAGGGGGCGCGTGGCTACACCTTC.

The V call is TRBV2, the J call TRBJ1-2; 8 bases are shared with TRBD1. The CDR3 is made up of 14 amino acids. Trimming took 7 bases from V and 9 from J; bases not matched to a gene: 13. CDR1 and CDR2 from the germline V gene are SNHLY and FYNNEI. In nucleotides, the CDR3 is TGTGCCAGCATAGGAGACAGGGGTGTATTGAGCTACACCTTC. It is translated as CASIGDRGVLSYTF.

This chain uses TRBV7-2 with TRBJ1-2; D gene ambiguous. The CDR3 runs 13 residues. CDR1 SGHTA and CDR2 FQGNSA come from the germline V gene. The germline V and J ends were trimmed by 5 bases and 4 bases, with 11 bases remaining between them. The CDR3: CASSVDGLYGYTF. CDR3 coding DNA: TGTGCCAGCAGCGTGGACGGACTCTATGGCTACACCTTC. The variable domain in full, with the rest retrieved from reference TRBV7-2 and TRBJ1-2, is GAGVSQSPSNKVTEKGKDVELRCDPISGHTALYWYRQSLGQGLEFLIYFQGNSAPDKSGLPSDRFSAERTGGSVSTLTIQRTQQEDSAVYLCASSVDGLYGYTFGSGTRLTVV.

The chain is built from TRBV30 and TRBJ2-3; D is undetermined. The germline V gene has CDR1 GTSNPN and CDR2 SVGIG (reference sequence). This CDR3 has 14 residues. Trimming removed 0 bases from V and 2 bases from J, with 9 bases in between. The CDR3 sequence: CAWSVYGVTDTQYF. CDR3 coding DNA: TGTGCCTGGAGTGTATATGGAGTCACAGATACGCAGTATTTT.

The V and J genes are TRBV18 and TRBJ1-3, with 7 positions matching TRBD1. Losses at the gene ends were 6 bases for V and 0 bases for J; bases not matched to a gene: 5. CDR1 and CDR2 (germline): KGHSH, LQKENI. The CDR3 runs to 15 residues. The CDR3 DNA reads TGTGCCAGCTCGTTTGGGACAGACTCTGGAAACACCATATATTTT. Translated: CASSFGTDSGNTIYF.